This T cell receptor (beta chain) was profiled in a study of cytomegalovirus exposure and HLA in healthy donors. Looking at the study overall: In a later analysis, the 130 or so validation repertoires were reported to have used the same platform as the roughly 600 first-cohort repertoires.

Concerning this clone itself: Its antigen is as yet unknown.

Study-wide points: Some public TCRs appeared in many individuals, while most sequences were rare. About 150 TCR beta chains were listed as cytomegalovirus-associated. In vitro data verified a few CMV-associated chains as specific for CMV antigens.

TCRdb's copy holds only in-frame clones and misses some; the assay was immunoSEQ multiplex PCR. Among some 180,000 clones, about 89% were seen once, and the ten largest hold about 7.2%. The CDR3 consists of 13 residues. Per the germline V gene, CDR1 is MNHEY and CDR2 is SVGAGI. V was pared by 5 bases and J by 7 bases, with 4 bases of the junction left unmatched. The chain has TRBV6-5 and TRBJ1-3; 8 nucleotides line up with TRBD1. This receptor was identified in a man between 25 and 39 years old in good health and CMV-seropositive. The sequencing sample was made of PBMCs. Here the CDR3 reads CASSARQGNTIYF. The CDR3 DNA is TGTGCCAGCAGTGCAAGACAGGGGAACACCATATATTTT.